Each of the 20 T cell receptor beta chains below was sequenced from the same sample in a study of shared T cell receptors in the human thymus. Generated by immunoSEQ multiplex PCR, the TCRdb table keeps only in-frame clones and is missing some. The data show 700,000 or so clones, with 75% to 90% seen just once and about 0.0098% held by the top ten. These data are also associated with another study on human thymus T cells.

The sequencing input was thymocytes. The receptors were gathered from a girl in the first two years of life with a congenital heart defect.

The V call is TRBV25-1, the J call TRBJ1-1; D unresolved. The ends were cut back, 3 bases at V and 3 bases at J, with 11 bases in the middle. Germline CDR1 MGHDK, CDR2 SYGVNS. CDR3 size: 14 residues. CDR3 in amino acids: CASSDGWAYTEAFF. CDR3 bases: TGTGCCAGCAGTGATGGCTGGGCCTACACTGAAGCTTTCTTT.

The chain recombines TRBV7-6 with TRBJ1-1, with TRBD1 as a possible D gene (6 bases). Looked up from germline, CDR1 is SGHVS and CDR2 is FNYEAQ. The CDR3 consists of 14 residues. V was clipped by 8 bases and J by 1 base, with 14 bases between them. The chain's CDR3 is CASSSDSRNTEAFF. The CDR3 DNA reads TGTGCCAGCTCGTCGGACAGCCGGAACACTGAAGCTTTCTTT.

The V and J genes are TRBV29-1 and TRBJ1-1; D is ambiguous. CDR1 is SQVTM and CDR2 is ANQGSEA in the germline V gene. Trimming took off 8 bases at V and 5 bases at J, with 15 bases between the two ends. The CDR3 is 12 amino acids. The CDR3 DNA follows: TGCAGCACAAGGAGAGCAGTGACTGAAGCTTTCTTT. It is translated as CSTRRAVTEAFF.

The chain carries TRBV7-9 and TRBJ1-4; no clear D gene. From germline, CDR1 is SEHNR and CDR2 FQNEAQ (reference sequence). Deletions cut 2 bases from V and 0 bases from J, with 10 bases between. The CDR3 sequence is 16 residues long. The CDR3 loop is CASSLSRDATNEKLFF. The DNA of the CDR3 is TGTGCCAGCAGCTTAAGCCGGGATGCAACTAATGAAAAACTGTTTTTT. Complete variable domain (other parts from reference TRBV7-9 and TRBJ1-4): DTGVSQNPRHKITKRGQNVTFRCDPISEHNRLYWYRQTLGQGPEFLTYFQNEAQLEKSRLLSDRFSAERPKGSFSTLEIQRTEQGDSAMYLCASSLSRDATNEKLFFGSGTQLSVL.

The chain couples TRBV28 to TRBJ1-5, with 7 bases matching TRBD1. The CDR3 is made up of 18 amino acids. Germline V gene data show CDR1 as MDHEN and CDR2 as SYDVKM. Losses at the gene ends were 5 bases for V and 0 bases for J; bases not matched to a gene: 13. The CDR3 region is CASSPPTGDQVSNQPQHF. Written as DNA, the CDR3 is TGTGCCAGCAGTCCCCCTACAGGGGATCAAGTTAGCAATCAGCCCCAGCATTTT.

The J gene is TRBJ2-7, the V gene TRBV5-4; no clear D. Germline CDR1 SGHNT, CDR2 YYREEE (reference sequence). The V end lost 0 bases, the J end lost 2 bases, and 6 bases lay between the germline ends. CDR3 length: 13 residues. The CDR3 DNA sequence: TGTGCCAGCAGCTTGGATCAAACCTACGAGCAGTACTTC. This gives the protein CASSLDQTYEQYF.

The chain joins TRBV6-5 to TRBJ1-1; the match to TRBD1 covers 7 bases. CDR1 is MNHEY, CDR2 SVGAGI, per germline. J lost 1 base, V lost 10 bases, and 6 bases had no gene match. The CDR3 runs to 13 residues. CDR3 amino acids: CATSGTENTEAFF. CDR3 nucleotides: TGTGCCACTTCCGGGACAGAGAACACTGAAGCTTTCTTT.

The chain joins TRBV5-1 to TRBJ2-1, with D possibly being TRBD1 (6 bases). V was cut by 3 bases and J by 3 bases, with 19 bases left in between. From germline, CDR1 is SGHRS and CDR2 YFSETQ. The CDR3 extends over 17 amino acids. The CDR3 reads CASSWGHPTPFYNEQFF. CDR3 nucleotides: TGCGCCAGCAGCTGGGGACACCCGACTCCATTCTACAATGAGCAGTTCTTC.

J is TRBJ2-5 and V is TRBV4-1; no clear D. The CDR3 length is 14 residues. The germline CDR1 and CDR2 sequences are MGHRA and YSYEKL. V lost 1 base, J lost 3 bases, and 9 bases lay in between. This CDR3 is CASSQANGEETQYF. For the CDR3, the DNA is TGCGCCAGCAGCCAAGCGAACGGAGAAGAGACCCAGTACTTC.

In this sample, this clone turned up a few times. For the CDR3, the DNA is TGTGCCAGCAGTTTAAAAGGGAGAAGGGATAGCAATCAGCCCCAGCATTTT. It translates to CASSLKGRRDSNQPQHF. The chain employs TRBV28 and TRBJ1-5; D unresolved. The V gene lost 2 bases and the J gene lost 0 bases, with 14 bases spanning the gap. The CDR3 loop spans 17 amino acids. Germline V gene lookup returns CDR1 MDHEN and CDR2 SYDVKM.

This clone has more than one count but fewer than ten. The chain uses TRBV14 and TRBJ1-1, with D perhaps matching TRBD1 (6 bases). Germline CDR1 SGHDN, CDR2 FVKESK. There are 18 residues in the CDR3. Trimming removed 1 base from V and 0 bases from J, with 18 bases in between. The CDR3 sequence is CASSQGWARGPLNTEAFF. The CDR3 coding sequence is TGTGCCAGCAGCCAAGGATGGGCCAGGGGACCTTTGAACACTGAAGCTTTCTTT.

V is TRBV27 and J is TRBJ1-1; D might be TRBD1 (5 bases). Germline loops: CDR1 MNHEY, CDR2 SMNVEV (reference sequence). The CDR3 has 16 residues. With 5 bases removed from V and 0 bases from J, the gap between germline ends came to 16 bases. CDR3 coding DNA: TGTGCCAGCAGTCCGGGAGGGGCCCCCATGAACACTGAAGCTTTCTTT. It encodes CASSPGGAPMNTEAFF.

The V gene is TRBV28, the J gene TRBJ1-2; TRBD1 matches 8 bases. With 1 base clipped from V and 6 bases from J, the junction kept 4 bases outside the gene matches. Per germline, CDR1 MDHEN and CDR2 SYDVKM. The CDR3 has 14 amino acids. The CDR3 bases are TGTGCCAGCAGTTTATTGCAGGGGGCGGATGGCTACACCTTC. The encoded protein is CASSLLQGADGYTF.

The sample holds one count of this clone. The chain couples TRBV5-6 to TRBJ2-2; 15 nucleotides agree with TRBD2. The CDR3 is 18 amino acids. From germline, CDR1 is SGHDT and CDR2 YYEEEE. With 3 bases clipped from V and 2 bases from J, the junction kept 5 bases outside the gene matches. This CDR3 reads CASSWGLAGGPNTGELFF. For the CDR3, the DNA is TGTGCCAGCAGCTGGGGACTAGCGGGGGGACCAAACACCGGGGAGCTGTTTTTT.

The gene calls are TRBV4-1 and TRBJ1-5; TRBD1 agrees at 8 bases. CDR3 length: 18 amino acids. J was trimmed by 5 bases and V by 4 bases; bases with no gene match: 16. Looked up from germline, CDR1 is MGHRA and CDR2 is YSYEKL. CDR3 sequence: CASSPVDMAGGSDQPQHF. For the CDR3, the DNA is TGCGCCAGCAGCCCGGTGGATATGGCAGGGGGCTCGGATCAGCCCCAGCATTTT.

This CDR3 reads CASRNPGHQDYTEAFF. In DNA, the CDR3 is TGCGCCAGCAGAAACCCGGGACACCAGGATTACACTGAAGCTTTCTTT. The rearrangement uses TRBV5-1 and TRBJ1-1; TRBD1 might be the D (6 bases). Trimming cost V 5 bases and J 3 bases, with 20 bases left between them. The CDR3 contains 16 residues. Germline values: CDR1 SGHRS, CDR2 YFSETQ.

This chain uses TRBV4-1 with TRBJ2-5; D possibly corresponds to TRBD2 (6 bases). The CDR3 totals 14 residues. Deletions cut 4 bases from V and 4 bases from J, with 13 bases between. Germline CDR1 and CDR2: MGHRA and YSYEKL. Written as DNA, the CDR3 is TGCGCCAGCAGCCTAGAACGGGGGTCAGAGACCCAGTACTTC. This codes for CASSLERGSETQYF.

The CDR3 DNA follows: TGTGCCAGCAGGGAAAACAGGGGGGATAATTCACCCCTCCACTTT. As protein: CASRENRGDNSPLHF. The rearrangement uses TRBV6-5 and TRBJ1-6, with 8 bases aligning to TRBD1. The CDR3 length is 15 residues. The junction had 6 bases not matched to a gene; V was cut back by 6 bases and J by 5 bases. Germline CDR1 reads MNHEY; CDR2 reads SVGAGI.

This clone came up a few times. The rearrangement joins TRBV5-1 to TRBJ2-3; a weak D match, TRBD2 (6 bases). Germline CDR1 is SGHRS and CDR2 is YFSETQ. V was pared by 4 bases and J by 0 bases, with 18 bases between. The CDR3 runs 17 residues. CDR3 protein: CASSKTSSARSTDTQYF. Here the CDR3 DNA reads TGCGCCAGCAGCAAGACTTCTAGCGCCCGTAGCACAGATACGCAGTATTTT.

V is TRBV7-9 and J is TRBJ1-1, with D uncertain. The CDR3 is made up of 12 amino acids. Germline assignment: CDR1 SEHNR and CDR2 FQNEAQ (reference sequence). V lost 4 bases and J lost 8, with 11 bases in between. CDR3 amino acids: CASSSQLSEAFF. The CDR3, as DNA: TGTGCCAGCAGCTCCCAACTCTCGGAAGCTTTCTTT.